The text below deals with one T cell receptor (beta chain). Germline CDR1 is SNHLY and CDR2 is FYNNEI. The CDR3 spans 14 residues. V gave up 8 bases and J gave up 3 bases; unmatched junction bases: 9. The data are from a study of blood T cell repertoires in COVID-19. Only in-frame clones appear in the TCRdb table, and some are missing; sequencing was by immunoSEQ multiplex PCR. This sample has under 200,000 clones, with about 80% found just once. Sequencing input: peripheral blood. This receptor was identified in a human donor with acute or convalescent COVID-19. The donor label of this sample is uncertain. The rearrangement links TRBV2 to TRBJ2-7; 8 nucleotides align to TRBD2. In DNA, the CDR3 is TGTGCCAGCCAGTTCGGGGGGGAAGTCTACGAGCAGTACTTC. Translating it yields CASQFGGEVYEQYF.